This T cell receptor beta chain stems from a study of cytomegalovirus exposure and HLA in healthy donors. PCR was performed using 60 Vbeta and 13 Jbeta primers. Sequencing used immunoSEQ multiplex PCR; TCRdb keeps in-frame clones, though not all of them. The table shows approximately 130,000 clones, with roughly 82% occurring only once. The sample consisted of PBMCs. The origin of this receptor is a woman under 30 in good health and CMV-seronegative.

The DNA of the CDR3 is TGTGCCAGCAGCCTTACTAGCGGGAGATCTGGGGCCAACGTCCTGACTTTC. Its protein is CASSLTSGRSGANVLTF. The chain recombines TRBV7-8 with TRBJ2-6; 11 positions agree with TRBD2. The CDR3 has 17 amino acids. The V gene's germline CDR1 is SGHVS and CDR2 FQNEAQ. V trimming: 5 bases; J trimming: 1 base; junction bases outside the gene matches: 4.